The 5 T cell receptor gamma chains below come from one sample, sequenced in a study of gamma-delta T cells after stem cell transplantation. TCRdb re-processed the RT-PCR reads via CATT. The sample yields fewer than 2,000 gamma-chain clones, 15% to 20% seen once. Specimen: gamma-delta T cells. The receptors shown here come from a human donor. It is not recorded whose cells these are; they may come from a transplant donor.

V is TRGV9 and J is TRGJP. Trimming at V came to 0 bases and at J to 3 bases, leaving 5 bases not matched to a gene. Germline assignment: CDR1 GITISATS and CDR2 ISYDGTV (reference sequence). The CDR3 contains 18 residues. The CDR3 DNA follows: TGTGCCTTGTGGGAGGTGCATCCGCAAGAGTTGGGCAAAAAAATCAAGGTATTT. Residues: CALWEVHPQELGKKIKVF.

There are a few counts of this clone. The chain links TRGV4 to TRGJ1 or TRGJ2. Germline lookup yields CDR1 EGSTGY and CDR2 YDSYTSSV. The CDR3 consists of 13 residues. The V gene end was trimmed by 1 base and the J gene end by 6 bases; junction bases not matched to a gene: 6. The CDR3 coding sequence is TGTGCCACCTGGGATGGACAAGCTTATAAGAAACTCTTT. Translating gives CATWDGQAYKKLF.

As regards this clone: Since a much larger clone is just one base distant, this may be a read error. The CDR3 DNA is TGCGCCACCTGGGATACTAATTATTATAAGAAACTCTTT. It specifies CATWDTNYYKKLF. The chain recombines TRGV8 with TRGJ1 or TRGJ2. The CDR3 consists of 13 residues. Germline CDR1 VENAVY, CDR2 YDSYNSRV.

This chain links TRGV5 with TRGJ1 or TRGJ2. The CDR3 covers 12 residues. Germline CDR1 and CDR2: VINAFY and YDVSNSKD. The junction had 1 base not matched to a gene; V was cut back by 2 bases and J by 3 bases. The CDR3 spells CATWDTYYKKLF. The CDR3 DNA reads TGTGCCACCTGGGACACTTATTATAAGAAACTCTTT.

The table lists this clone with a few counts. V usage is TRGV2 and J usage is TRGJP2. The CDR3 has 15 amino acids. The ends lost 0 bases at V and 2 bases at J; junction bases unmatched: 3. CDR1 EGSNGY and CDR2 YDSYNSKV come from the germline V gene. CDR3 region: CATWDGRSSDWIKTF. As DNA, the CDR3 is TGTGCCACCTGGGACGGGCGAAGTAGTGATTGGATCAAGACGTTT.